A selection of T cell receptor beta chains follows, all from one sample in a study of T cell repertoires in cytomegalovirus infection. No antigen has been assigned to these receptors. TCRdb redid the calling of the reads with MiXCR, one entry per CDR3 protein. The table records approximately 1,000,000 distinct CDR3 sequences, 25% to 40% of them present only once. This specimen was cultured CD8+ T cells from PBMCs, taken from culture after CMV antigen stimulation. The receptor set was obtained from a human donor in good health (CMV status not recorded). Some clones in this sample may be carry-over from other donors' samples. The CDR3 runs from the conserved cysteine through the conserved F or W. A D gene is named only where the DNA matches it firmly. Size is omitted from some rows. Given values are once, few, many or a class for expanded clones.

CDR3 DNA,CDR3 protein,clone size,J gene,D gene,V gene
TGTGCCAGCAGTTTCCCCTCTAGCGGGGGGGAAGAGACCCAGTACTTC,CASSFPSSGGEETQYF,few,TRBJ2-5,TRBD2,TRBV28
TGTGCCAGCAGCTCCAGCGAGACTAGCGGGGGGTTGGATACGCAGTATTTT,CASSSSETSGGLDTQYF,few,TRBJ2-3,TRBD2,TRBV7-8
TGTGCCAGCAGTTATACCGCGGGGGGCGTTTACAATGAGCAGTTCTTC,CASSYTAGGVYNEQFF,few,TRBJ2-1,TRBD2,TRBV6-6
TGTGCCAGCAACCCTAGAGGGGCCTCGGACTACAATGAGCAGTTCTTC,CASNPRGASDYNEQFF,few,TRBJ2-1,.,TRBV7-6
TGTGCCAGCAGTTACCAGCGGGTTGGAGAGACCCAGTACTTC,CASSYQRVGETQYF,.,TRBJ2-5,.,TRBV6-2/TRBV6-3
TGTGCCAGCAGCTTAGTTGCAGAGGAAGGAGAGACCCAGTACTTC,CASSLVAEEGETQYF,many,TRBJ2-5,.,TRBV7-6
TGTGCCAGCAGCTTGATGGCAGGGGAGGATGGCTACACCTTC,CASSLMAGEDGYTF,.,TRBJ1-2,.,TRBV5-4
TGTACCACCAGCAGCAGGGGGATGAACACTGAAGCTTTCTTT,CTTSSRGMNTEAFF,.,TRBJ1-1,TRBD1,TRBV15
TGTGCTAGTGGTTTGGTACCTCGGGCGGGGGTTCCCTACAATGAGCAGTTCTTC,CASGLVPRAGVPYNEQFF,.,TRBJ2-1,TRBD2,TRBV12-5
TGTGCCAGCAGCTACGGACAAGTCGGTGGCTACACCTTC,CASSYGQVGGYTF,few,TRBJ1-2,.,TRBV6-1
TGTGCCAGCAGTTTTCTAGGACAGCACGAGGAGACCCAGTACTTC,CASSFLGQHEETQYF,few,TRBJ2-5,.,TRBV28
TGTGCCAGCAGCGTAGAGGGAGGTCCTAGAAACATTCAGTACTTC,CASSVEGGPRNIQYF,.,TRBJ2-4,.,TRBV9
TGTGCCAGCAGTTACTTTCGTATACAATCCCCTGGAAACACCATATATTTT,CASSYFRIQSPGNTIYF,many,TRBJ1-3,.,TRBV6-5
TGTGCCAGCAGCCATGAAGCAACTAATGAAAAACTGTTTTTT,CASSHEATNEKLFF,many,TRBJ1-4,.,TRBV7-2
TGTGCCAGCAGCCCCACCTCGGAGCAGTACTTC,CASSPTSEQYF,few,TRBJ2-7,.,TRBV28
TGTGCCAGCAGCTTGTGGGAGGACAGGGAAGGCACTGAAGCTTTCTTT,CASSLWEDREGTEAFF,many,TRBJ1-1,TRBD1,TRBV7-6
TGCGCCAGCAGCCAAGAACGAGCGGGGGGGTTCTACAATGAGCAGTTCTTC,CASSQERAGGFYNEQFF,few,TRBJ2-1,TRBD2,TRBV4-1
TGTGCCAGCAGAACCCTAGCGGGGGGAAACACAGATACGCAGTATTTT,CASRTLAGGNTDTQYF,.,TRBJ2-3,TRBD2,TRBV6-5
TGTGCCAGCAGCTTAAGCGTGGAGCTGTTTTTT,CASSLSVELFF,few,TRBJ2-2,.,TRBV7-9
TGTGCCAGCAGCCCAGAATATGTCAGCATGAACACTGAAGCTTTCTTT,CASSPEYVSMNTEAFF,.,TRBJ1-1,.,TRBV5-4
TGTGCCACCAGTGATTTCCGGGTGAGCTCCTACAATGAGCAGTTCTTC,CATSDFRVSSYNEQFF,.,TRBJ2-1,.,TRBV24-1
TGTGCCAGCAGCTATGAGGGCTACGAGCAGTACTTC,CASSYEGYEQYF,few,TRBJ2-7,.,TRBV6-5
TGTGCCACCAGCAGAGATGGGGCCACTGAAGCTTTCTTT,CATSRDGATEAFF,.,TRBJ1-1,.,TRBV15
TGTGCCAGCAGCTTCCCGGACCCCTATCTGCAAGAGACCCAGTACTTC,CASSFPDPYLQETQYF,many,TRBJ2-5,.,TRBV7-9
TGTGCCACCCTAGGGCTAGCGGGGGTCACAGATACGCAGTATTTT,CATLGLAGVTDTQYF,.,TRBJ2-3,TRBD2,TRBV27
TGTGCCAGCATCGGCAGAGCCTACAATGAGCAGTTCTTC,CASIGRAYNEQFF,.,TRBJ2-1,.,TRBV2
TGCAGTGCTTTGGACAGGCGAAATCAGCCCCAGCATTTT,CSALDRRNQPQHF,few,TRBJ1-5,TRBD1,TRBV20-1
TGTGCCAGCAGCCCCGGACGCGAGCAGTTCTTC,CASSPGREQFF,many,TRBJ2-1,.,TRBV7-8
TGTGCCAGCAGTTTTCCGGGACAGGACTATGGCTACACCTTC,CASSFPGQDYGYTF,few,TRBJ1-2,TRBD1,TRBV6-6
TGTGCCAGCAGTCACAAAGCGGGGGCTACGAGCTCCTACAATGAGCAGTTCTTC,CASSHKAGATSSYNEQFF,few,TRBJ2-1,TRBD2,TRBV28
TGTGCCAGCAGCTTCAGTACAGGGGCAAGCGGGGAGCTGTTTTTT,CASSFSTGASGELFF,few,TRBJ2-2,TRBD1,TRBV7-3
TGTGCCAGCAGCGTAGAGGTGGGGGCGCCTTACAATGAGCAGTTCTTC,CASSVEVGAPYNEQFF,.,TRBJ2-1,.,TRBV9
TGTGCCAGCAGCCCTTTAGCGGGGGAATACAATGAGCAGTTCTTC,CASSPLAGEYNEQFF,many,TRBJ2-1,TRBD2,TRBV6-6
TGCAGCGTTGCAGGAGCAGACACCGGGGAGCTGTTTTTT,CSVAGADTGELFF,few,TRBJ2-2,.,TRBV29-1
TGTGCCAGCAGCTCCCGGACCGCTTTCGAAGCTTTCTTT,CASSSRTAFEAFF,many,TRBJ1-1,.,TRBV7-2
TGCGCCAGCAGCCAAGTTCAGACAGGGCCCTACAATGAGCAGTTCTTC,CASSQVQTGPYNEQFF,.,TRBJ2-1,TRBD1,TRBV4-1
TGTGCCAGCAGCCAGCACAGGGGGATGACTAACTATGGCTACACCTTC,CASSQHRGMTNYGYTF,.,TRBJ1-2,TRBD1,TRBV14
TGTGCCAGCACTTCAGCAGGTCAGCAGCCCCAGCATTTT,CASTSAGQQPQHF,many,TRBJ1-5,.,TRBV7-8
TGTGCCAGCAGCCCAAGGACAGGGATGGGCACAGATACGCAGTATTTT,CASSPRTGMGTDTQYF,few,TRBJ2-3,TRBD1,TRBV7-6
TGCAGTGCTAGAGATCATACGCAGGGCCGGAGTGCAGATACGCAGTATTTT,CSARDHTQGRSADTQYF,.,TRBJ2-3,.,TRBV20-1
TGTGCCAGCAGCTTAAACCGTAGCGGAGGCTCCTACGAGCAGTACTTC,CASSLNRSGGSYEQYF,few,TRBJ2-7,.,TRBV7-6
TGTGCCAGCAGTTTATGGCTTGGGGGTGAGAGACAGTCCGGCACCTTC,CASSLWLGGERQSGTF,many,TRBJ1-2,.,TRBV28
TGTGCCAGTAGTTTTCACCTGAACACTGAAGCTTTCTTC,CASSFHLNTEAFF,.,TRBJ1-1,.,TRBV19
TGTGCCAGTACCGGATCGACTAGTCCAGAGACCCAGTACTTC,CASTGSTSPETQYF,.,TRBJ2-5,.,TRBV19
TGTGCCAGCAGCTTAACAGGCGGGAGCGGGGGGTTTTTCACAGATACGCAGTATTTT,CASSLTGGSGGFFTDTQYF,few,TRBJ2-3,TRBD2,TRBV7-3
TGTGCCAGCAGACAGGGAGGTCGGCGAGAGACCCAGTACTTC,CASRQGGRRETQYF,.,TRBJ2-5,.,TRBV12-3/TRBV12-4
TGTGCCACCAGTGATTTGTCCTCCGGGACAGGGGATTACAATGAGCAGTTCTTC,CATSDLSSGTGDYNEQFF,.,TRBJ2-1,TRBD1,TRBV24-1
TGTGCCAGCAGCTGGTTTTACGGGACTGTTACCGGGGAGCTGTTTTTT,CASSWFYGTVTGELFF,many,TRBJ2-2,.,TRBV7-2
TGTGCCAGCAGTTTCGAGCGGGACCCCTACAATGAGCAGTTCTTC,CASSFERDPYNEQFF,.,TRBJ2-1,TRBD2,TRBV12-3/TRBV12-4
TGTGCCAGCTCACCAGGAGACACCTACAATGAGCAGTTCTTC,CASSPGDTYNEQFF,.,TRBJ2-1,.,TRBV18
TGTGCTAGTGGTTTGCTTTCGACTAGCCGGGAGACCCAGTACTTC,CASGLLSTSRETQYF,many,TRBJ2-5,TRBD2,TRBV12-5
TGTGCCAGCAGCTCCCAGGGGGCGCGGATTAACACTGAAGCTTTCTTT,CASSSQGARINTEAFF,.,TRBJ1-1,TRBD1,TRBV5-5
TGTGCCAGCAGTTACTCCCGGACAGGGGCCGACACAGATACGCAGTATTTT,CASSYSRTGADTDTQYF,.,TRBJ2-3,TRBD1,TRBV6-2/TRBV6-3
TGTGCCAGCAGTTACCCGGGACAGGGGGCCTATGAGCAGTTCTTC,CASSYPGQGAYEQFF,many,TRBJ2-1,TRBD1,TRBV7-9
TGTGCCAGCAGTTACTTACGGACTAGCGGGGGGACACAAGAGACCCAGTACTTC,CASSYLRTSGGTQETQYF,few,TRBJ2-5,TRBD2,TRBV6-6